The present T cell receptor (beta chain) was sequenced within a study of CD8 T cells in ankylosing spondylitis. Study results and caveats: A TCR beta motif of about 8 highly homologous variants seemed to mark ankylosing spondylitis blood. With a CD8+ phenotype, disease-linked clones were relatively rare in peripheral blood.

Trimming shortened V by 6 bases and J by 2 bases, and 11 bases separated the two germline ends. The CDR3 totals 13 residues. Libraries for TCR beta were made by quantitative 5'-RACE with molecular barcodes. Each CDR3 protein gets one entry after TCRdb re-called the 5' RACE reads with MiXCR. The sample carries 250,000 or so distinct CDR3 sequences, about 24% recorded once. On this clonotype: What it binds is unknown.

Source material: blood, either unsorted or a sorted T cell fraction (not recorded which). The J gene is TRBJ2-7, the V gene TRBV12-3 or TRBV12-4, with TRBD2 as a possible D gene (6 bases). The sequence derives from a male donor with ankylosing spondylitis or in good health (not recorded which). The CDR3 reads CASSGDSTYEQYF. CDR3 bases: TGTGCCAGCAGCGGGGACTCTACCTACGAGCAGTACTTC.